This T cell receptor beta chain comes out of a study of T cell responses to AZD1222 COVID-19 vaccine. TCRdb keeps only in-frame clones here, not all; method: immunoSEQ multiplex PCR. Of about 100,000 clones detected, around 94% appear once; the ten largest clones hold approximately 2.2%. Trimming cost V 1 base and J 7 bases, with 10 bases left between them. Germline V gives CDR1 LGHNT, CDR2 FRNRAP. The CDR3 runs 13 residues. The sequenced sample was peripheral blood, obtained on day 0 of AZD1222 vaccination. The receptor comes from an adult in good health. The rearrangement uses TRBV12-5 and TRBJ1-1, with D tentatively TRBD1 (6 bases). CDR3 amino acids: CASGLGTAGEAFF. In DNA, the CDR3 is TGTGCTAGTGGTTTGGGGACAGCGGGTGAAGCTTTCTTT.